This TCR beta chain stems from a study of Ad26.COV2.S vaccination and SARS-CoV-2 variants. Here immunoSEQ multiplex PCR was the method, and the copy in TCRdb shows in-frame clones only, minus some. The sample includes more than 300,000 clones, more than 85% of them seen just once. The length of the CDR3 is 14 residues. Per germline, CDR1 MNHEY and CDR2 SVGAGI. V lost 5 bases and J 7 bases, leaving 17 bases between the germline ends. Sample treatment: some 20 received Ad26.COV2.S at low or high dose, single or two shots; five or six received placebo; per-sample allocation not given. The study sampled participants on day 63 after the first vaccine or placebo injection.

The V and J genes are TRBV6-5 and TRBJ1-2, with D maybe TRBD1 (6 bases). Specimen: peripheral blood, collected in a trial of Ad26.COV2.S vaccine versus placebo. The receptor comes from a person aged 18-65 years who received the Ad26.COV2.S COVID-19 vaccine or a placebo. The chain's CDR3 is CASSRTVRKGGYTF. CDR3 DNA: TGTGCCAGCAGTCGGACAGTCCGGAAGGGTGGCTACACCTTC.